Listed below are T cell receptor beta chains from one sample, sequenced in a study of blood T cells in healthy people across ages. TCRdb itself ran the 5' RACE reads through MiXCR, one entry per CDR3 protein. The data hold 1.6 million or so distinct CDR3 sequences, with about 32% observed a single time. Sequenced sample: blood. The receptors were sampled from a woman in her twenties or thirties in good health. Each CDR3 is given with its conserved first and last residue. A D gene is named only where the DNA matches it firmly. Clone size appears in some rows only: once, few, many, or a class for an expanded clone.

V gene	J gene	clone size	D gene	CDR3 protein	CDR3 DNA
TRBV3-1	TRBJ2-2	-	TRBD2	CASSHGFGGANTGELFF	TGTGCCAGCAGCCACGGGTTCGGGGGGGCCAACACCGGGGAGCTGTTTTTT
TRBV3-1	TRBJ2-7	few	-	CASSHDEDSYEQYF	TGTGCCAGCAGCCACGACGAGGACTCCTACGAGCAGTACTTC
TRBV5-1	TRBJ2-1	few	TRBD1	CASSIGQGPNNEQFF	TGCGCCAGCAGCATCGGACAGGGGCCAAACAATGAGCAGTTCTTC
TRBV9	TRBJ2-3	-	TRBD2	CASSVDEAGGADTQYF	TGTGCCAGCAGCGTAGATGAAGCGGGAGGCGCAGATACGCAGTATTTT
TRBV7-8	TRBJ2-5	-	TRBD2	CASSLRRGANNEQYF	TGTGCCAGCAGCTTACGGCGGGGGGCGAACAATGAGCAGTACTTC
TRBV12-3/TRBV12-4	TRBJ2-7	many	TRBD1	CASSSGGAQFNEQYF	TGTGCCAGCAGTTCAGGGGGCGCCCAGTTCAACGAGCAGTACTTC
TRBV27	TRBJ2-3	-	-	CASTRGGTSTDTQYF	TGTGCCAGCACAAGGGGGGGGACAAGCACAGATACGCAGTATTTT
TRBV6-1	TRBJ2-7	-	-	CASSEMGGSYEQYF	TGTGCCAGCAGTGAAATGGGCGGGTCCTACGAGCAGTACTTC
TRBV20-1	TRBJ1-2	-	TRBD1	CSAPDRAYGYTF	TGCAGTGCTCCAGACAGGGCATATGGCTACACCTTC
TRBV2	TRBJ2-7	-	-	CASRRRGARGYEQYF	TGTGCCAGCAGACGGCGAGGGGCCAGGGGATACGAGCAGTACTTC
TRBV12-3/TRBV12-4	TRBJ2-3	-	TRBD1	CASRARGPDTQYF	TGTGCCAGCAGAGCAAGGGGGCCGGATACGCAGTATTTT
TRBV9	TRBJ1-2	few	-	CASSVGPTRSSYGYTF	TGTGCCAGCAGCGTAGGTCCCACGCGTTCCTCCTATGGCTACACCTTC
TRBV6-5	TRBJ2-5	-	-	CAGRQGGQETQYF	TGTGCCGGCAGGCAGGGTGGGCAAGAGACCCAGTACTTC
TRBV29-1	TRBJ1-2	-	-	CSVEKGVHGYTF	TGCAGCGTTGAAAAGGGGGTCCATGGCTACACCTTC
TRBV7-6	TRBJ2-3	few	-	CASSQATGWTDTQYF	TGTGCCAGCAGCCAAGCCACTGGGTGGACAGATACGCAGTATTTT
TRBV20-1	TRBJ2-3	many	TRBD2	CSARSLAGGGTDTQYF	TGCAGTGCTAGGTCCTTGGCGGGAGGGGGCACAGATACGCAGTATTTT
TRBV20-1	TRBJ1-1	few	-	CSARESAGDTEAFF	TGCAGTGCTAGAGAGTCCGCCGGTGACACTGAAGCTTTCTTT
TRBV20-1	TRBJ2-1	few	-	CSATGQGMLDEQFF	TGTAGTGCCACGGGGCAGGGAATGTTGGATGAGCAGTTCTTC
TRBV9	TRBJ2-7	-	TRBD2	CVSSVGAGGQYEQYF	TGTGTCAGCAGCGTAGGTGCGGGAGGGCAATACGAGCAGTACTTC
TRBV5-1	TRBJ1-1	many	TRBD1	CASSSPQGAMNTEAFF	TGCGCCAGCAGCTCTCCTCAGGGGGCCATGAACACTGAAGCTTTCTTT
TRBV11-2	TRBJ2-7	-	-	CASSLPGTTSSMYF	TGTGCCAGCAGCTTGCCCGGGACAACGAGCTCTATGTACTTC
TRBV20-1	TRBJ2-7	few	-	CSARDLGRDYEQYF	TGCAGTGCTAGAGATTTAGGCAGGGATTACGAGCAGTACTTC
TRBV24-1	TRBJ1-5	-	-	CAPARQPQHF	TGTGCCCCGGCAAGACAGCCCCAGCATTTT
TRBV28	TRBJ1-1	few	TRBD1	CASSLEGTGSTEAFF	TGTGCCAGCAGTTTAGAAGGGACAGGGAGCACTGAAGCTTTCTTT
TRBV13	TRBJ2-7	many	-	CASSLGTGTIYEQYF	TGTGCCAGCAGCTTAGGCACCGGGACAATCTACGAGCAGTACTTC
TRBV7-2	TRBJ1-1	few	-	CASSLLGGQISRTEAFF	TGTGCCAGCAGCTTACTCGGTGGGCAGATTAGCCGCACTGAAGCTTTCTTT
TRBV11-1	TRBJ2-7	-	TRBD2	CASSRTEGLGYEQYF	TGTGCCAGCAGCCGGACCGAGGGACTAGGCTACGAGCAGTACTTC
TRBV5-6	TRBJ2-1	-	TRBD2	CASSLASGAGGRNKQFF	TGTGCCAGCAGCTTGGCGAGCGGGGCGGGAGGGAGGAATAAGCAGTTCTTC
TRBV19	TRBJ2-3	-	-	CAGSMRFITDTQYF	TGTGCCGGTAGTATGAGGTTCATCACAGATACGCAGTATTTT